Following are 14 T cell receptor beta chains from one sample sequenced in a study of vaccination effects on CD4 cells after COVID-19. Viral peptide pool expansion of antigen-specific CD4+ T cells preceded sequencing in the ViraFEST assay. Culture lasted roughly 9 days before CD4+ T cell isolation. None of the vaccinated had previously contracted SARS-CoV-2, and their nucleocapsid antibodies tested negative. The method was immunoSEQ multiplex PCR; TCRdb's version includes in-frame clones alone and lacks a portion of them. This table has 65,000 to 90,000 clones, about four fifths appearing once. The antigens for these receptors are not known. Sample: CD4+ T cells from PBMCs cultured with HCoV-NL63 spike peptides, taken before COVID-19 vaccination. These receptors were taken from a human donor who received a COVID-19 vaccine.

V usage is TRBV18 and J usage is TRBJ2-7; 8 nucleotides agree with TRBD1. V trimming: 4 bases; J trimming: 3 bases; junction bases outside the gene matches: 5. Looked up from germline, CDR1 is KGHSH and CDR2 is LQKENI. The CDR3 contains 14 residues. The CDR3 DNA reads TGTGCCAGCTCACTCCAGGGGGCGCGCTACGAGCAGTACGTC. Translation gives CASSLQGARYEQYV.

The chain uses TRBV24-1 and TRBJ2-2; TRBD2 aligns across 10 bases. V lost 5 bases and J lost 0; bases outside the gene matches: 8. The CDR3 contains 18 residues. The germline V gene has CDR1 KGHDR and CDR2 SFDVKD. The CDR3 loop reads CATSASSGGPANTGELFF. CDR3 nucleotides: TGTGCCACCAGTGCTTCTAGCGGGGGACCTGCGAACACCGGGGAGCTGTTTTTT.

This clone has just a few counts. The J gene is TRBJ2-7, the V gene TRBV6-5, with D hard to call. This CDR3 region has 13 residues. Per germline, CDR1 MNHEY and CDR2 SVGAGI. V was shortened by 10 bases and J by 0 bases, with 13 bases between the two germline ends. CDR3: CATALGFSYEQYV. CDR3 DNA: TGTGCCACCGCCCTGGGGTTCTCCTACGAGCAGTACGTC.

The CDR3 is CASRDNIATNEKLFF. The CDR3 region has the DNA TGTGCCAGCAGGGATAACATTGCAACTAATGAAAAACTGTTTTTT. V usage is TRBV6-6 and J usage is TRBJ1-4; no clear D. CDR1 and CDR2 (germline): MNHNY, SVGAGI (reference sequence). V was cut by 6 bases and J by 0 bases, with 11 bases left in between. The CDR3 totals 15 residues.

This sequence joins TRBV2 and TRBJ2-5; tentatively, D is TRBD2 (6 bases). V gave up 6 bases and J gave up 4 bases, with 12 bases separating them. The CDR3 extends over 13 amino acids. The V gene's germline CDR1 is SNHLY and CDR2 FYNNEI. The CDR3 protein is CASRRGVGETQYF. CDR3 sequence (DNA): TGTGCCAGCAGGCGGGGAGTCGGAGAGACCCAGTACTTC.

V is TRBV12-3 or TRBV12-4 and J is TRBJ1-1, with TRBD1 identical over 7 bases. This CDR3 is built from 13 residues. After removal of 6 bases from V and 1 base from J, the junction contained 2 bases not matched to a gene. The CDR3 is CASRRDRNTEAFF. The CDR3 region has the DNA TGTGCCAGCAGAAGGGACAGGAACACTGAAGCTTTCTTT.

This chain joins TRBV6-5 and TRBJ2-2; 10 positions match TRBD1. The length of the CDR3 is 14 residues. Germline CDR1 and CDR2: MNHEY and SVGAGI. The V gene end was trimmed by 8 bases and the J gene end by 2 bases; junction bases not matched to a gene: 2. CDR3 sequence: CASRQGANTGELFF. The CDR3 bases are TGTGCCAGCCGACAGGGGGCCAACACCGGGGAGCTGTTTTTT.

The J gene is TRBJ1-2, the V gene TRBV18, with 7 bases fitting TRBD1. This CDR3 contains 14 residues. CDR1 and CDR2 from the germline V gene are KGHSH and LQKENI. Trimming at V came to 1 base and at J to 4 bases, leaving 3 bases not matched to a gene. CDR3 in amino acids: CASSPQGQPYGYTF. In DNA, the CDR3 is TGTGCCAGCTCACCACAGGGACAGCCCTATGGCTACACCTTC.

This chain uses TRBV13 with TRBJ2-2; D gene uncertain. The germline CDR1 and CDR2 sequences are PRHDT and FYEKMQ (reference sequence). V dropped 4 bases and J dropped 5 bases, with 8 bases sitting between them. This CDR3 is built from 13 residues. CDR3 sequence (DNA): TGTGCCAGCAGCTCGACGTATACCGGGGAGCTGTTTTTT. Amino acid sequence: CASSSTYTGELFF.

The chain joins TRBV10-3 to TRBJ1-3, with 7 bases matching TRBD1. J lost 4 bases, V lost 6 bases, and 9 bases had no gene match. The germline V gene has CDR1 ENHRY and CDR2 SYGVKD. The CDR3 covers 15 residues. The CDR3 nucleotides are TGTGCCATCAGCGGAACAGGGGTTGGGGGAAACACCATATATTTT. Encoded protein: CAISGTGVGGNTIYF.

This clone was counted a single time. The chain links TRBV6-4 to TRBJ1-6; 8 bases are a match to TRBD1. This CDR3 is 14 amino acids long. The junction had 6 bases not matched to a gene; V was cut back by 6 bases and J by 8 bases. CDR1 is MRHNA, CDR2 SNTAGT, per germline. The CDR3 coding sequence is TGTGCCAGCAGAGCGACAGGGGTCTATTCACCCCTCCACTTT. This sequence encodes CASRATGVYSPLHF.

The chain couples TRBV7-2 to TRBJ2-5; D remains unclear. The CDR3 sequence is 12 residues long. CDR1 is SGHTA, CDR2 FQGNSA, per germline. The V end lost 2 bases, the J end lost 5 bases, and 6 bases lay between the germline ends. The CDR3 sequence: CASSLSRETQYF. The CDR3 DNA reads as TGTGCCAGCAGCTTAAGCCGGGAGACCCAGTACTTC. Full variable domain (remainder filled in from reference TRBV7-2 and TRBJ2-5): GAGVSQSPSNKVTEKGKDVELRCDPISGHTALYWYRQSLGQGLEFLIYFQGNSAPDKSGLPSDRFSAERTGGSVSTLTIQRTQQEDSAVYLCASSLSRETQYFGPGTRLLVL.

This clone showed up just a few times. The genes are TRBV7-2 and TRBJ1-2, with D perhaps matching TRBD1 (6 bases). Trimming cost V 4 bases and J 4 bases, with 7 bases left between them. CDR1 and CDR2 from the germline V gene are SGHTA and FQGNSA. The CDR3 spans 12 residues. CDR3 in DNA: TGTGCCAGCAGCTGGGACACCTATGGCTACACCTTC. Encoded protein: CASSWDTYGYTF.

This clone was picked up one time. The genes are TRBV20-1 and TRBJ2-7; D is unresolved. The CDR3 runs 12 residues. Germline values: CDR1 DFQATT, CDR2 SNEGSKA (reference sequence). V lost 3 bases, J lost 0 bases, and 6 bases lay in between. CDR3 amino acids: CSASAGSYEQYV. The CDR3 DNA sequence: TGCAGTGCTAGTGCTGGCTCCTACGAGCAGTACGTC.